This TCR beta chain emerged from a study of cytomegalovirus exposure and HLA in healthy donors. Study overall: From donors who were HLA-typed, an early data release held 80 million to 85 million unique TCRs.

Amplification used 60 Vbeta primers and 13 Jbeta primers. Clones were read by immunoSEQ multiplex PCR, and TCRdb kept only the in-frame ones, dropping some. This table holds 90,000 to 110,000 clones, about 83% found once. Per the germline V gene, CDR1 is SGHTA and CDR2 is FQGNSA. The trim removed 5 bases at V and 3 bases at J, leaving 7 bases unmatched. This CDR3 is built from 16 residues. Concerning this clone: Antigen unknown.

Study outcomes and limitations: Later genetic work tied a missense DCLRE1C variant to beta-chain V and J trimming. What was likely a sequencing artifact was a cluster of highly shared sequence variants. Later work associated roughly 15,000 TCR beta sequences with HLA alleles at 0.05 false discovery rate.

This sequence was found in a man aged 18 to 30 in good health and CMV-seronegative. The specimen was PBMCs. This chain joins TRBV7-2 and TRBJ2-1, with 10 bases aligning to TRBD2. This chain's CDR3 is CASSPPGLALYNEQFF. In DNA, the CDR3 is TGTGCCAGCAGCCCACCGGGACTAGCGCTCTACAATGAGCAGTTCTTC. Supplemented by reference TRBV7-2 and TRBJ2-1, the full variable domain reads GAGVSQSPSNKVTEKGKDVELRCDPISGHTALYWYRQSLGQGLEFLIYFQGNSAPDKSGLPSDRFSAERTGGSVSTLTIQRTQQEDSAVYLCASSPPGLALYNEQFFGPGTRLTVL.